Given below is one T cell receptor (beta chain) in context. Antigen unknown. Amplification used 52 TRBV primers and 13 TRBJ primers. The data were produced by immunoSEQ multiplex PCR, yet TCRdb's version contains in-frame clones alone and is incomplete. This sample has 20,000 to 25,000 clones; 93% occur once, and the top ten carry roughly 4%. The sample comes from a study of regulatory T cells. Overall study results and limits: Regulatory T cells showed the strongest V-J pair restriction and V/J gene skewing among patient repertoires.

This clonotype was sampled from a child under 10 years old with CD3G deficiency. The sequencing input was CD8+ T cells sorted from blood.

The CDR3 loop is CASSLNGLTEAFF. For the CDR3, the DNA is TGTGCCAGCAGTTTAAACGGTCTCACTGAAGCTTTCTTT. The chain uses TRBV28 and TRBJ1-1; D is unclear. The CDR3 runs 13 residues. The germline V gene has CDR1 MDHEN and CDR2 SYDVKM. V lost 2 bases, J lost 4 bases, and 8 bases lay in between.